Listed below are T cell receptor beta chains from one sample, sequenced in a study of cytomegalovirus exposure and HLA in healthy donors. Sequencing used immunoSEQ multiplex PCR; TCRdb keeps in-frame clones, though not all of them. The data show approximately 170,000 clones, around 80% seen once. The sample taken for sequencing was PBMCs. These receptor sequences come from a male donor in good health and CMV-seronegative. Both conserved end residues are part of each CDR3. Each record gives: CDR3 length, J gene, D gene, V gene, clone size, CDR3 protein, CDR3 DNA. D genes are given only for firm matches. Only part of the rows carry a size: once, few, many, or a class if the clone is expanded.

>14|TRBJ2-1|TRBD2|TRBV4-2|few
CASSHYSGGNEQFF
TGTGCCAGCAGCCATTATAGCGGGGGCAATGAGCAGTTCTTC
>16|TRBJ2-7|.|TRBV21-1|.
CASSKGTGRDSYEQYF
TGTGCCAGCAGCAAAGGAACCGGCAGGGACTCCTACGAGCAGTACTTC
>15|TRBJ1-4|.|TRBV6-5|.
CASSYDTTRGEKLFF
TGTGCCAGCAGTTACGACACTACAAGGGGGGAAAAACTGTTTTTT
>15|TRBJ2-7|.|TRBV5-5|.
CASTPSGPGRNEQYF
TGTGCCAGCACTCCTTCGGGGCCAGGGAGGAACGAGCAGTACTTC
>13|TRBJ1-1|.|TRBV19|.
CASSIQGGTEAFF
TGTGCCAGTAGTATACAGGGAGGTACTGAAGCTTTCTTT
>18|TRBJ2-2|TRBD2|TRBV27|.
CASSRADVGTRHTGELFF
TGTGCCAGCAGCCGCGCGGACGTAGGGACTAGGCACACCGGGGAGCTGTTTTTT
>15|TRBJ1-1|.|TRBV19|.
CASSIGDLPNTEAFF
TGTGCCAGTAGTATAGGGGACTTACCGAACACTGAAGCTTTCTTT
>16|TRBJ2-1|TRBD2|TRBV11-3|.
CASSLVGLAGNNEQFF
TGTGCCAGCAGCTTAGTGGGTCTAGCGGGCAACAATGAGCAGTTCTTC
>14|TRBJ1-5|.|TRBV28|.
CASIISGGRGPQHF
TGTGCCAGCATCATCTCAGGAGGTCGGGGGCCCCAGCATTTT
>14|TRBJ2-7|TRBD1|TRBV6-5|.
CASSYSGTDREQYF
TGTGCCAGCAGTTACTCGGGGACAGATCGCGAGCAGTACTTC
>15|TRBJ2-7|.|TRBV6-4|.
CASRTGLSLGYEQYF
TGTGCCAGCAGGACCGGACTATCCCTAGGCTACGAGCAGTACTTC
>13|TRBJ2-5|TRBD1|TRBV7-7|.
CASTPQGAETQYF
TGTGCCAGCACCCCCCAGGGGGCAGAGACCCAGTACTTC
>16|TRBJ2-1|TRBD2|TRBV2|.
CASDRTSGGLNNEQFF
TGTGCCAGCGATAGGACTAGCGGGGGCCTCAACAATGAGCAGTTCTTC
>14|TRBJ2-7|TRBD2|TRBV15|.
CATSRDNGGGEQYF
TGTGCCACCAGCAGAGATAATGGCGGGGGCGAGCAGTACTTC
>15|TRBJ2-1|.|TRBV7-2|once
CASSPQVSSYNEQFF
TGTGCCAGCAGCCCCCAGGTTAGCTCCTACAATGAGCAGTTCTTC
>18|TRBJ2-7|TRBD2|TRBV4-1|.
CASSQEGRGGALSYEQYF
TGCGCCAGCAGCCAAGAAGGTCGGGGGGGGGCCTTATCCTACGAGCAGTACTTC
>16|TRBJ1-2|.|TRBV27|.
CASSRGTGHGGYGYAF
TGTGCCAGCAGCCGCGGAACGGGGCATGGAGGGTATGGCTACGCCTTC
>13|TRBJ2-2|.|TRBV7-3|.
CASSMRNTGELFF
TGTGCCAGCAGCATGAGAAACACCGGGGAGCTGTTTTTT
>12|TRBJ2-5|.|TRBV5-4|.
CASSLGAREQYF
TGTGCCAGCAGCTTGGGAGCACGGGAGCAGTACTTC
>15|TRBJ2-5|TRBD2|TRBV11-2|.
CASSSGLASQETQYF
TGTGCCAGCAGCTCGGGACTAGCGAGCCAAGAGACCCAGTACTTC
>12|TRBJ2-7|TRBD1|TRBV27|.
CASVGQGDEQYF
TGTGCCAGCGTGGGACAGGGGGACGAGCAGTACTTC
>16|TRBJ2-7|TRBD2|TRBV19|.
CASSTRTSGLAYEQYF
TGTGCCAGTAGTACCCGGACTAGCGGGCTTGCCTACGAGCAGTACTTC
>13|TRBJ1-2|.|TRBV28|.
CASSLSQSYGYTF
TGTGCCAGCAGTTTGTCACAGAGCTATGGCTACACCTTC
>13|TRBJ2-4|.|TRBV19|.
CASSMTGWAIQYF
TGTGCCAGTAGTATGACCGGATGGGCCATTCAGTACTTC
>14|TRBJ2-3|.|TRBV2|.
CASSERLRRDTQYF
TGTGCCAGCAGTGAACGTCTACGGAGAGATACGCAGTATTTT
>17|TRBJ2-1|.|TRBV5-1|.
CASSLVSRRGLHNEQFF
TGCGCCAGCAGCTTGGTGTCGCGCAGGGGTCTGCACAATGAGCAGTTCTTC
>15|TRBJ2-7|TRBD2|TRBV7-9|.
CASRSRGGISYEQYF
TGTGCCAGCAGGTCGCGGGGGGGCATATCCTACGAGCAGTACTTC
>14|TRBJ1-1|.|TRBV19|.
CASSIGGLNTEAFF
TGTGCCAGTAGTATAGGCGGTTTGAACACTGAAGCTTTCTTT
>17|TRBJ1-4|TRBD1|TRBV27|.
CASRVTGQGGPGGKLFF
TGTGCCAGCAGGGTCACGGGACAGGGAGGCCCAGGGGGAAAACTGTTTTTT